The 9 T cell receptor beta chains listed next were all sequenced from one sample in a study of T cells in localized non-small cell lung cancer. The assay was immunoSEQ multiplex PCR, and TCRdb's table has in-frame clones only and misses some. This repertoire shows about 25,000 clones, 75% to 90% found once; its top ten account for 13% to 15%. The material was peripheral blood, obtained before any cancer treatment. The receptors stem from a female donor older than 55 with stage I lung adenocarcinoma.

CDR3 sequence reads: CSVVGTSGIMSTDTQYF. In nucleotides, the CDR3 is TGCAGCGTGGTAGGGACTAGCGGCATTATGAGCACAGATACGCAGTATTTT. The chain carries TRBV29-1 and TRBJ2-3, with 11 bases matching TRBD2. CDR1 and CDR2 from the germline V gene are SQVTM and ANQGSEA. Trimming took 6 bases from V and 0 from J; bases not matched to a gene: 11. This CDR3 is built from 17 residues.

The V and J genes are TRBV9 and TRBJ1-6; 9 bases fit TRBD1. With V trimmed by 3 bases and J by 9 bases, 4 bases remained unmatched. Germline-derived CDR1 and CDR2 are SGDLS and YYNGEE. The CDR3 runs to 14 residues. The CDR3 sequence is CASSADRGSSPLHF. The CDR3 DNA reads TGTGCCAGCAGCGCGGACAGGGGAAGTTCACCCCTCCACTTT.

The rearrangement uses TRBV14 and TRBJ2-5; either TRBD1 or TRBD2 may supply D (5 bases each). Germline V gives CDR1 SGHDN, CDR2 FVKESK. This CDR3 is built from 18 residues. V lost 2 bases, J lost 4 bases, and 23 bases lay in between. The DNA for the CDR3 is TGTGCCAGCAGCCAACCTCTAGCTGGGGCCCTGAATAGAGAGACCCAGTACTTC. It codes for CASSQPLAGALNRETQYF.

The CDR3 nucleotides are TGTGCCAGCAGTGAATATGCCTCCAATCAGCCCCAGCATTTT. This codes for CASSEYASNQPQHF. The chain combines TRBV25-1 with TRBJ1-5; D unclear. V lost 0 bases and J lost 3, with 6 bases in between. CDR1 and CDR2 from the germline V gene are MGHDK and SYGVNS. The CDR3 consists of 14 residues.

The chain employs TRBV18 and TRBJ1-2, with TRBD1 matching 8 bases. This CDR3 contains 14 residues. Germline CDR1 is KGHSH and CDR2 is LQKENI. The J segment lost 5 bases and the V segment lost 0 bases, leaving 2 bases of the junction unmatched. DNA of the CDR3: TGTGCCAGCTCACCACCGACAGGGGTATATGGCTACACCTTC. Protein sequence: CASSPPTGVYGYTF.

V gene TRBV7-3 combines with J gene TRBJ2-7; perhaps TRBD1 as D (6 bases). Germline V gives CDR1 SGHTA, CDR2 FQGTGA. Trimming pared 5 bases from V and 0 bases from J, leaving 11 bases between. The CDR3 runs 14 residues. The chain's CDR3 is CASSPSRGSYEQYF. CDR3 nucleotides: TGTGCCAGCAGCCCTTCCAGGGGCTCCTACGAGCAGTACTTC.

The chain is built from TRBV27 and TRBJ1-2; the match to TRBD1 covers 9 bases. This CDR3 contains 15 residues. Germline trimming cut 5 bases from V and 8 bases from J; bases unmatched to any gene: 12. CDR1 and CDR2 from the germline V gene are MNHEY and SMNVEV (reference sequence). CDR3 sequence (DNA): TGTGCCAGCAGTCTAGTCCCCGGGACAGGGATCGGCTACACCTTC. Its protein product is CASSLVPGTGIGYTF.

The V and J genes are TRBV6-4 and TRBJ1-1; 7 positions match TRBD1. From germline, CDR1 is MRHNA and CDR2 SNTAGT. This CDR3 region has 15 residues. V was pared by 0 bases and J by 7 bases, with 8 bases of the junction left unmatched. The CDR3 DNA follows: TGTGCCAGCAGTGACTCCCTCGACAGGGCGGGTGAAGCTTTCTTT. It yields the protein CASSDSLDRAGEAFF.

The chain employs TRBV5-4 and TRBJ2-7; 11 bases agree with TRBD2. Germline V lookup: CDR1 SGHNT, CDR2 YYREEE (reference sequence). Trimming cost V 2 bases and J 2 bases; bases outside gene matches: 3. This CDR3 has 15 residues. The DNA for the CDR3 is TGTGCCAGCAGCTTAGGGACTAGCGGCACCTACGAGCAGTACTTC. Amino acids: CASSLGTSGTYEQYF.